Listed below are T cell receptor beta chains from one sample, sequenced in a study of OX40 agonist ivuxolimab in advanced cancers. Using immunoSEQ multiplex PCR, the repertoire was profiled, and TCRdb retains in-frame clones only, with some absent. In the table there are around 51,000 clones, about nine tenths of which are singletons. This specimen was CD4+ or CD8+ T cells sorted from blood, taken in a trial of the OX40 agonist ivuxolimab. These receptor sequences come from an adult with an advanced solid tumor such as melanoma, head and neck, liver or kidney cancer. Each CDR3 is given with its conserved first and last residue. The D gene is left open where the match is weak. The size of a clone is reported for some rows only, either as once, few or many, or as a class for expanded clones.

D: .
J: TRBJ2-1
V: TRBV5-1
size: .
DNA: TGCGCCAGCAGCTTCGGGGACATTAATTTCTCCTACAATGAGCAGTTCTTC
CDR3: CASSFGDINFSYNEQFF

D: TRBD1
J: TRBJ2-5
V: TRBV7-7
size: .
DNA: TGTGCTAGCAGCTTAAGGGGGCGATCTTATGGGACCCAGTACTTC
CDR3: CASSLRGRSYGTQYF

D: .
J: TRBJ2-7
V: TRBV7-3
size: once
DNA: TGTGCCAGCAGCTTTACTGCCTCCTACGAGCAGTACTTC
CDR3: CASSFTASYEQYF

D: .
J: TRBJ2-7
V: TRBV5-5
size: .
DNA: TGTGCCAGCAGCATCTTTGGACAGAATTCCTACGAGCAGTACTTC
CDR3: CASSIFGQNSYEQYF

D: TRBD2
J: TRBJ2-5
V: TRBV28
size: .
DNA: TGTGCCAGCAGTCCTAGCGGGAGTCGGGCGGAGACCCAGTACTTC
CDR3: CASSPSGSRAETQYF

D: TRBD2
J: TRBJ2-1
V: TRBV28
size: .
DNA: TGTGCCAGCAGTTCCGGGACTAGTTCGTTCTTC
CDR3: CASSSGTSSFF

D: .
J: TRBJ2-1
V: TRBV19
size: .
DNA: TGTGCCAGTAGTGAGTACTACAATGAGCAGTTCTTC
CDR3: CASSEYYNEQFF

D: .
J: TRBJ2-2
V: TRBV21-1
size: .
DNA: TGTGCCAGCAGCAAGTCGGGGGGGGAGCTGTTTTTT
CDR3: CASSKSGGELFF

D: .
J: TRBJ1-6
V: TRBV6-1
size: .
DNA: TGTGCCATAGCTTCCAGAATGGAGATGCCCCTCCACTTT
CDR3: CAIASRMEMPLHF

D: .
J: TRBJ2-3
V: TRBV9
size: .
DNA: TGTGCCAGCAGCGTAGAAGGGGGACCCGGGGCGCAGTATTTT
CDR3: CASSVEGGPGAQYF

D: .
J: TRBJ2-5
V: TRBV9
size: .
DNA: TGTGCCAGCAGCGTAGGAGGGGGCCAAGAGACCCAGTACTTC
CDR3: CASSVGGGQETQYF